Described below is a single T cell receptor beta chain sequence and its context. Its antigen is not known. The data were taken from a study of shared clonotypes between healthy human individuals. Overall study: Each donor had three CD4 naive, three CD4 memory, two CD8 naive and one CD8 memory plate. General study findings and limits: Sampling covered blood only; tissue repertoires likely differ.

The assay was immunoSEQ multiplex PCR, and TCRdb's table has in-frame clones only and misses some. This sample has about 2.4 million clones, with around nine tenths found just once. Trimming left V 1 base short and J 2 bases short, with 6 bases between. The CDR3 sequence is 13 residues long. Germline CDR1 and CDR2: LGHNT and FRNRAP. This clonotype was obtained from a man aged 18 to 29 in good health. Sequencing was performed on naive CD4+ T cells sorted from blood. Subset given: CD45RA+ positively selected. The chain has TRBV12-5 and TRBJ2-7; maybe TRBD1 (6 bases). CDR3 loop: CASGLGGPYEQYF. The CDR3 coding sequence is TGTGCTAGTGGTTTGGGGGGGCCCTACGAGCAGTACTTC.